Below, 3 T cell receptor beta chains from the same sample are listed, as sequenced in a study of blood T cell repertoires in COVID-19. Profiled with immunoSEQ multiplex PCR; TCRdb holds only in-frame clones, not every one. The sample holds approximately 98,000 clones, 81% seen once. Input material: peripheral blood. These TCRs come from a man between 60 and 70 years old with acute or convalescent COVID-19.

The J gene is TRBJ1-4, the V gene TRBV18, with 10 bases matching TRBD1. Germline loops: CDR1 KGHSH, CDR2 LQKENI. This CDR3 spans 14 amino acids. The J segment lost 8 bases and the V segment lost 6 bases, leaving 6 bases of the junction unmatched. The chain's CDR3 is CASSPGTGDEKLFF. Here the CDR3 DNA reads TGTGCCAGCTCGCCCGGGACAGGGGACGAAAAACTGTTTTTT. Filled out from reference TRBV18 and TRBJ1-4, the complete variable domain reads NAGVMQNPRHLVRRRGQEARLRCSPMKGHSHVYWYRQLPEEGLKFMVYLQKENIIDESGMPKERFSAEFPKEGPSILRIQQVVRGDSAAYFCASSPGTGDEKLFFGSGTQLSVL.

This rearrangement joins TRBV7-2 to TRBJ1-1; possible D gene TRBD1, 5 bases. The CDR3 is made up of 15 amino acids. Germline V gene lookup returns CDR1 SGHTA and CDR2 FQGNSA. Trimming removed 5 bases at V and 0 bases at J, with 13 bases between. This chain's CDR3 is CASSVAGLLNTEAFF. The CDR3 region has the DNA TGTGCCAGCAGCGTGGCAGGGCTTTTGAACACTGAAGCTTTCTTT.

J is TRBJ2-1 and V is TRBV28; 11 nucleotides agree with TRBD2. After removal of 6 bases from V and 8 bases from J, the junction contained 6 bases not matched to a gene. The CDR3 runs to 14 residues. Germline loops: CDR1 MDHEN, CDR2 SYDVKM. The CDR3 region has the DNA TGTGCCAGCAGGAAACTAGCGGGAGATGATGAGCAGTTCTTC. It specifies CASRKLAGDDEQFF. The full variable domain, its missing parts supplied by reference TRBV28 and TRBJ2-1, is DVKVTQSSRYLVKRTGEKVFLECVQDMDHENMFWYRQDPGLGLRLIYFSYDVKMKEKGDIPEGYSVSREKKERFSLILESASTNQTSMYLCASRKLAGDDEQFFGPGTRLTVL.